This is a list of T cell receptor beta chains from one sample in a study of CD8+ T cells in alopecia areata. The method was immunoSEQ multiplex PCR; TCRdb's version includes in-frame clones alone and lacks a portion of them. The sample has 95,000 to 150,000 clones; over 60% are singletons. Sequences were derived from CD4+ T cells sorted from blood, sampled at week 4, from a patient treated with tofacitinib. The source of these receptors is a human donor with alopecia areata. CDR3s include the opening cysteine and the closing phenylalanine or tryptophan. D genes are given only for firm matches. Size tells how often a clone was seen (once, few, many) or the class of an expanded clone, and some rows leave it out.

>TRBV27|TRBD1|-
CASSFLQGAPNYGYTF
>TRBV5-6|-|once
CASSSYGSNQPQHF
>TRBV7-9|-|-
CASSLGVNTNEKLFF
>TRBV27|TRBD1|-
CASSSTGVWEQYF
>TRBV18|-|few
CASSGEETQYF
>TRBV30|-|few
CAWSYSDRTGELFF
>TRBV4-3|-|-
CASSQEAGIRQETQYF
>TRBV21-1|-|-
CASSKRTAYEQYF
>TRBV7-2|TRBD2|-
CASTIAGEDEQYF
>TRBV5-6|-|-
CASSLEVLIRDTQYF
>TRBV25-1|-|-
CASSELGGNEQFF
>TRBV4-2|-|few
CASSQEEGGWGNEQFF
>TRBV9|TRBD2|-
CASSVSSGRAGETQYF
>TRBV4-1|-|few
CASSQARAYSYEQYF
>TRBV7-2|-|-
CASSLGGGRGYNEQFF
>TRBV4-1|TRBD1|few
CASGTGGDTEAFF
>TRBV7-7|-|-
CASSSVRTDTQYF
>TRBV27|-|-
CASSFGAAGRISDTQYF
>TRBV4-3|-|-
CASSQGVDGNTEAFF
>TRBV29-1|-|few
CSGGHANTEAFF
>TRBV29-1|-|-
CSVITGLNQPQHF
>TRBV6-4|-|once
CASSDSGGDTQYF
>TRBV2|-|-
CASSEGHSGEQFF
>TRBV6-1|TRBD1|few
CASSNTAGQGFGYTF
>TRBV29-1|TRBD1|-
CSVSGTGMHEQFF
>TRBV29-1|-|-
CSVEMGAMNTEAFF